The rows below give T cell receptor beta chains drawn from one sample of a study of blood T cells in healthy people across ages. TCRdb reanalysed the 5' RACE reads using MiXCR and keeps one entry per CDR3 protein. Of 630,000 or so distinct CDR3 sequences in the sample, 25% to 35% were seen once. What was sequenced was blood. These receptors came from an elderly woman in good health. The CDR3 runs from the conserved cysteine through the conserved F or W. D genes are given only for firm matches. Rows may omit the clone size; those that give it use once, few, many or a size class.

.	TRBV7-2	.	TRBJ2-1	CASRFKVIQGVGEQFF	TGTGCCAGCAGATTCAAGGTGATACAAGGGGTAGGTGAGCAGTTCTTC
.	TRBV5-1	many	TRBJ1-1	CASSLEFRTDEAFF	TGCGCCAGCAGCTTGGAGTTCCGCACCGATGAAGCTTTCTTT
TRBD2	TRBV4-2	few	TRBJ2-5	CASSQDGLAGGGEQYF	TGTGCCAGCAGCCAAGATGGACTAGCGGGGGGTGGTGAGCAGTACTTC
.	TRBV5-8	.	TRBJ1-1	CASSFGQQNTEAFF	TGTGCCAGCAGCTTTGGACAGCAGAACACTGAAGCTTTCTTT
.	TRBV5-1	.	TRBJ1-3	CASSFGNSGNTRYF	TGCGCCAGCAGCTTCGGCAACTCTGGAAACACCAGATATTTT
.	TRBV12-3/TRBV12-4	many	TRBJ2-5	CASSLAGTGETQYF	TGTGCCAGCAGTTTAGCTGGGACTGGCGAGACCCAGTACTTC
.	TRBV30	.	TRBJ1-2	CAWSVNQGGYTF	TGTGCCTGGAGTGTCAATCAAGGTGGCTACACCTTC
.	TRBV6-2/TRBV6-3	few	TRBJ2-7	CASSPDGQKIVIDEQYF	TGTGCCAGCAGCCCCGACGGACAGAAGATAGTCATCGACGAGCAGTACTTC
.	TRBV12-3/TRBV12-4	few	TRBJ1-6	CASSLPSANSPLHF	TGTGCCAGCAGTTTACCCAGCGCTAATTCACCCCTCCACTTT
.	TRBV6-1	.	TRBJ1-2	CASRVGQGGYGYTF	TGTGCCAGCAGGGTTGGGCAAGGGGGCTATGGCTACACCTTC
.	TRBV7-9	.	TRBJ2-4	CASSLSPGRPIQYF	TGTGCCAGCAGCTTATCACCGGGCAGACCCATTCAGTACTTC
.	TRBV19	.	TRBJ2-3	CASSMGGDTQYF	TGTGCCAGTAGTATGGGGGGAGATACGCAGTATTTT
.	TRBV6-2/TRBV6-3	many	TRBJ1-2	CASRSGTNYGYTF	TGTGCCAGCAGGTCCGGGACAAACTATGGCTACACCTTC
.	TRBV15	.	TRBJ2-2	CATSGLRGTANTGELFF	TGTGCCACCAGCGGACTTAGGGGGACGGCGAACACCGGGGAGCTGTTTTTT
TRBD1	TRBV6-1	few	TRBJ2-5	CASSDASGTGRRGKQETQYF	TGTGCCAGCAGTGACGCTTCCGGGACAGGGAGAAGAGGGAAACAAGAGACCCAGTACTTC
.	TRBV7-2	.	TRBJ2-5	CASSLTTSGETQYF	TGTGCCAGCAGCTTAACCACATCGGGGGAGACCCAGTACTTC
.	TRBV7-6	many	TRBJ2-3	CASSRDGTSDTQYF	TGTGCCAGCAGCCGGGACGGAACTTCAGATACGCAGTATTTT
.	TRBV29-1	many	TRBJ2-4	CSVEALAKNIQYF	TGCAGCGTTGAGGCTCTAGCCAAAAACATTCAGTACTTC
.	TRBV25-1	.	TRBJ2-2	CASSVGSRTGELFF	TGTGCCAGCAGTGTGGGCTCCAGAACCGGGGAGCTGTTTTTT
TRBD2	TRBV12-3/TRBV12-4	many	TRBJ2-1	CASTRLAGGLNSYNEQFF	TGTGCCAGCACCAGACTAGCGGGGGGACTTAATTCCTACAATGAGCAGTTCTTC
.	TRBV6-6	many	TRBJ2-3	CASSPYLDTQYF	TGTGCCAGCAGTCCCTACCTTGATACGCAGTATTTT
TRBD1	TRBV7-9	.	TRBJ1-1	CASSSTGGSRAFF	TGTGCCAGCAGCTCCACAGGGGGATCGAGGGCTTTCTTT
TRBD2	TRBV4-3	many	TRBJ2-3	CASSQDGGGSDTQYF	TGCGCCAGCAGCCAAGACGGGGGGGGCAGCGATACGCAGTATTTT
TRBD1	TRBV28	many	TRBJ2-1	CASSYPGGDYEQFF	TGTGCCAGCAGTTATCCAGGGGGCGACTATGAGCAGTTCTTC
.	TRBV5-1	many	TRBJ2-1	CASSLAQAGSLYNEQFF	TGCGCCAGCAGCTTGGCTCAGGCAGGAAGCCTCTACAATGAGCAGTTCTTC
.	TRBV4-2	many	TRBJ2-5	CASSSLVGGREETQYF	TGTGCCAGCAGCTCCCTGGTGGGGGGCCGGGAGGAGACCCAGTACTTC
.	TRBV9	.	TRBJ2-2	CASSAPGHITGELFF	TGTGCCAGCAGCGCTCCGGGACACATCACCGGGGAGCTGTTTTTT
.	TRBV20-1	many	TRBJ1-1	CSAKGGSNTEAFF	TGCAGTGCTAAGGGCGGTTCGAACACTGAAGCTTTCTTT
TRBD2	TRBV5-1	few	TRBJ2-5	CASGSPIAGGQETQYF	TGCGCCAGCGGCTCGCCGATAGCGGGGGGCCAAGAGACCCAGTACTTC
.	TRBV5-6	.	TRBJ2-7	CASSSEWGALYEQYF	TGTGCCAGCAGCTCGGAGTGGGGGGCGCTTTACGAGCAGTACTTC
.	TRBV5-1	few	TRBJ2-6	CASSLSVGANVLTF	TGCGCCAGCAGCTTGAGCGTTGGGGCCAACGTCCTGACTTTC
.	TRBV14	.	TRBJ1-2	CASSQDLPGVYGYTF	TGTGCCAGCAGCCAAGATTTGCCAGGGGTCTATGGCTACACCTTC
TRBD1	TRBV28	.	TRBJ2-2	CASRGQGNTGELFF	TGTGCCAGCAGGGGACAGGGAAACACCGGGGAGCTGTTTTTT
.	TRBV5-1	many	TRBJ2-1	CASSLAVSYSYNEQFF	TGCGCCAGCAGCTTGGCCGTATCCTACTCCTACAATGAGCAGTTCTTC
.	TRBV7-3	many	TRBJ2-3	CASSLTGGLGDTQYF	TGTGCCAGCAGCTTAACGGGCGGTCTCGGAGATACGCAGTATTTT
.	TRBV27	.	TRBJ1-2	CASSCDPRGYGCTF	TGTGCCAGCAGTTGCGACCCGAGGGGCTATGGCTGCACCTTC
TRBD2	TRBV11-2	.	TRBJ2-3	CASSRTGTSYSTDTQYF	TGTGCCAGCAGCCGTACCGGGACTAGCTATAGCACAGATACGCAGTATTTT
.	TRBV5-1	many	TRBJ2-3	CASSWRDNTDTQYF	TGCGCCAGCAGCTGGAGGGACAACACAGATACGCAGTATTTT
.	TRBV20-1	few	TRBJ1-4	CSARDQVRGKLFF	TGCAGTGCTAGAGATCAGGTCAGGGGAAAACTGTTTTTT
.	TRBV9	many	TRBJ2-1	CASSLGDGLKQFF	TGTGCCAGCAGCCTTGGAGACGGACTGAAGCAGTTCTTC
.	TRBV6-2/TRBV6-3	many	TRBJ1-6	CASSAPTGIYNSPLHF	TGTGCCAGCAGTGCGCCAACAGGGATCTATAATTCACCCCTCCACTTT
.	TRBV5-1	.	TRBJ2-2	CASSLVKGTGELFF	TGCGCCAGCAGCTTGGTGAAAGGGACCGGGGAGCTGTTTTTT
TRBD1	TRBV2	.	TRBJ2-1	CASSERQGARETQFF	TGTGCCAGCAGTGAACGACAGGGGGCAAGGGAGACCCAGTTCTTC
.	TRBV18	.	TRBJ1-2	CASSLPPDHFGGYTF	TGTGCCAGCTCCCTGCCACCGGACCACTTCGGGGGCTACACCTTC
.	TRBV12-3/TRBV12-4	many	TRBJ2-1	CASSLEVLAPSYNEQFF	TGTGCCAGCAGTTTGGAGGTTTTGGCACCCTCCTACAATGAGCAGTTCTTC
.	TRBV15	.	TRBJ1-4	CATSDRWTEKPFF	TGTGCCACCTCAGACAGATGGACTGAAAAACCGTTTTTT
.	TRBV7-3	few	TRBJ1-1	CASSLTGGGRTEAFF	TGTGCCAGCAGCTTAACCGGGGGGGGGCGCACTGAAGCTTTCTTT
.	TRBV7-8	few	TRBJ2-1	CASSLGGETQFF	TGTGCCAGCAGTTTAGGCGGCGAGACCCAGTTCTTC
.	TRBV29-1	few	TRBJ1-2	CNVGARTSGYTF	TGCAACGTGGGGGCTAGGACGTCGGGCTACACCTTC
.	TRBV20-1	many	TRBJ1-1	CSAALDTEAFF	TGCAGTGCAGCCCTGGACACTGAAGCTTTCTTT
TRBD1	TRBV7-9	.	TRBJ2-1	CASRIMSGGDEQFF	TGTGCCAGCAGAATAATGTCAGGGGGCGATGAGCAGTTCTTC